The 32 T cell receptor beta chains below were found in one sample sequenced in a study of response to subunit inactivated influenza vaccine. TCRdb fed the RT-PCR reads into MiXCR, producing one record per CDR3 protein. The table includes about 540,000 distinct CDR3 sequences, approximately 15% detected once. Sequenced here: PBMCs from blood, sampled approximately 12 days after vaccination. The receptors here all came from a man aged 45-65 years who received an inactivated influenza vaccine.

This clonotype was found many times. V gene TRBV12-3 or TRBV12-4 combines with J gene TRBJ1-2, with unresolved D. This CDR3 is 13 amino acids long. Trimming cost V 0 bases and J 4 bases, with 6 bases left between them. The CDR3 bases are TGTGCCAGCAGTTTAGCCATAGGCTATGGCTACACCTTC. This codes for CASSLAIGYGYTF.

The J gene is TRBJ1-5, the V gene TRBV7-2; a possible D gene is TRBD1 (5 bases). The CDR3 sequence is 15 residues long. Germline-derived CDR1 and CDR2 are SGHTA and FQGNSA. Between the trimmed V and J ends, which lost 3 bases and 2 bases, there was a span of 11 bases. CDR3 DNA sequence: TGTGCCAGCAGCTTCGGGGGGGAAGGCAATCAGCCCCAGCATTTT. Translated, it gives CASSFGGEGNQPQHF.

The chain combines TRBV6-1 with TRBJ1-3, with TRBD1 identical over 7 bases. Germline lookup yields CDR1 MNHNS and CDR2 SASEGT. V trimming: 6 bases; J trimming: 9 bases; junction bases outside the gene matches: 14. The CDR3 is made up of 15 amino acids. The CDR3 bases are TGTGCCAGCAGGGACCAACAGGGGCCCGGGGGCACCATATATTTT. This translates into CASRDQQGPGGTIYF.

This clonotype was observed many times. V is TRBV7-8 and J is TRBJ2-7; 9 bases line up with TRBD1. The CDR3 contains 14 residues. The V and J ends lost 8 bases and 5 bases, in that order; junction bases with no gene match: 10. Germline CDR1 reads SGHVS; CDR2 reads FQNEAQ. The CDR3 region has the DNA TGTGCCAGCCTACCAACACAGGGGGCGAACGAGCAGTACTTC. The encoded protein is CASLPTQGANEQYF.

This chain connects TRBV20-1 to TRBJ1-2, with D unresolved. The CDR3 totals 12 residues. The V end was cut by 5 bases, the J end by 3 bases, with 10 bases between. Germline V gene lookup returns CDR1 DFQATT and CDR2 SNEGSKA (reference sequence). The CDR3 is CSAYGSDYGYTF. CDR3 sequence (DNA): TGCAGTGCTTACGGGAGTGACTATGGCTACACCTTC.

The chain combines TRBV15 with TRBJ2-5; weak D call: TRBD1 (5 bases). V was clipped by 6 bases and J by 5 bases, with 19 bases between them. From germline, CDR1 is LNHNV and CDR2 YYDKDF (reference sequence). The CDR3 length is 15 residues. The CDR3: CATRPWKMGRETQYF. The DNA for the CDR3 is TGTGCCACCAGGCCCTGGAAAATGGGGCGTGAGACCCAGTACTTC. Using reference TRBV15 and TRBJ2-5 for the parts outside the CDR3, the full variable domain is DAMVIQNPRYQVTQFGKPVTLSCSQTLNHNVMYWYQQKSSQAPKLLFHYYDKDFNNEADTPDNFQSRRPNTSFCFLDIRSPGLGDTAMYLCATRPWKMGRETQYFGPGTRLLVL.

This clonotype was detected ten times or more. The rearrangement links TRBV5-1 to TRBJ1-4; D possibly corresponds to TRBD1 (6 bases). Germline CDR1 and CDR2: SGHRS and YFSETQ. Trimming removed 2 bases from V and 3 bases from J, with 11 bases in between. This CDR3 spans 15 amino acids. This CDR3 is CASSFQGSPNEKLFF. The CDR3 DNA reads as TGCGCCAGCAGCTTTCAGGGGTCACCTAATGAAAAACTGTTTTTT.

The chain employs TRBV4-2 and TRBJ2-3; D may match TRBD1 or TRBD2 (5 bases each). Looked up from germline, CDR1 is LGHNA and CDR2 is YNFKEQ. V shed 3 bases and J shed 2 bases, with 21 bases lying between them. The CDR3 consists of 18 residues. CDR3 coding DNA: TGTGCCAGCAGCCAGCCCCAGGGAGACTCGCTTTACACAGATACGCAGTATTTT. Residues: CASSQPQGDSLYTDTQYF.

This clonotype was seen only once. The V and J genes are TRBV20-1 and TRBJ2-1; TRBD2 matches at 10 bases. With V trimmed by 6 bases and J by 8 bases, 22 bases remained unmatched. CDR3 size: 18 residues. CDR1 and CDR2 (germline): DFQATT, SNEGSKA (reference sequence). The CDR3 loop reads CSATGLAEGSQAGDEQFF. CDR3 bases: TGCAGTGCCACCGGACTAGCGGAGGGAAGTCAAGCTGGGGATGAGCAGTTCTTC.

The CDR3 here is CASKGFYGYTF. The CDR3 DNA follows: TGTGCCAGCAAGGGTTTCTATGGCTACACCTTC. The chain has TRBV12-3 or TRBV12-4 and TRBJ1-2; D unresolved. The CDR3 sequence is 11 residues long. V was shortened by 7 bases and J by 4 bases, with 7 bases between the two germline ends.

This clonotype occurred a few times. This chain connects TRBV12-3 or TRBV12-4 to TRBJ2-7; unclear D gene. The CDR3 spans 12 residues. V lost 4 bases, J lost 6 bases, and 10 bases lay in between. The CDR3 spells CASSSSTLEQYF. The CDR3 DNA reads as TGTGCCAGCAGTTCGAGCACGCTCGAGCAGTACTTC.

The chain joins TRBV2 to TRBJ2-3; weak D call: TRBD2 (6 bases). The germline gives CDR1 SNHLY, CDR2 FYNNEI. This CDR3 region has 15 residues. Trimming left V 2 bases short and J 4 bases short, with 13 bases between. CDR3 residues: CASSERDFPPDTQYF. CDR3 DNA: TGTGCCAGCAGTGAAAGGGACTTCCCGCCAGATACGCAGTATTTT.

The CDR3 region is CASRNRTIREKLFF. The CDR3 DNA follows: TGTGCCAGCAGGAACAGGACCATAAGGGAAAAACTGTTTTTT. The chain uses TRBV12-3 or TRBV12-4 and TRBJ1-4; D perhaps matches TRBD1 (5 bases). The CDR3 runs 14 residues. Trimming left V 6 bases short and J 8 bases short, with 16 bases between.

The sample holds many counts of this clonotype. This sequence joins TRBV29-1 and TRBJ2-2; TRBD2 matches at 10 bases. Trimming cost V 6 bases and J 3 bases; bases outside gene matches: 7. This CDR3 spans 15 amino acids. Germline CDR1 is SQVTM and CDR2 is ANQGSEA. The CDR3 DNA reads as TGCAGCGTATCGTGGACTAGCGGATACACCGGGGAGCTGTTTTTT. Its translation is CSVSWTSGYTGELFF.

V usage is TRBV5-1 and J usage is TRBJ2-1; 11 positions agree with TRBD2. The CDR3 is made up of 17 amino acids. Germline CDR1 and CDR2: SGHRS and YFSETQ. With V trimmed by 2 bases and J by 0 bases, 4 bases remained unmatched. CDR3 nucleotide sequence: TGCGCCAGCAGCTTAGGGCTAGCGGGAGGCTCCTACAATGAGCAGTTCTTC. Protein: CASSLGLAGGSYNEQFF.

The chain employs TRBV4-2 and TRBJ2-6, with D perhaps being TRBD1 or TRBD2 (5 bases each). This CDR3 is 19 amino acids long. The germline V and J ends were trimmed by 0 bases and 2 bases, with 17 bases remaining between them. Germline V gene data show CDR1 as LGHNA and CDR2 as YNFKEQ. CDR3 region: CASSQDRFGRGAGANVLTF. The DNA for the CDR3 is TGTGCCAGCAGCCAAGATCGGTTCGGCCGGGGCGCTGGGGCCAACGTCCTGACTTTC.

V is TRBV20-1 and J is TRBJ2-7; D tentatively reads TRBD1 or TRBD2 (5 bases each). Germline V gene lookup returns CDR1 DFQATT and CDR2 SNEGSKA (reference sequence). V lost 3 bases to trimming and J lost 2 bases, with 14 bases between them. The CDR3 covers 14 residues. DNA of the CDR3: TGCAGTGCTAGTGGGCAGGGAGCCACCTACGAGCAGTACTTC. Its translation: CSASGQGATYEQYF.

J is TRBJ2-3 and V is TRBV10-2; TRBD2 aligns across 7 bases. V shed 8 bases, J shed 2 bases, and the junction held 4 bases outside the gene matches. CDR3 length: 13 residues. Germline-derived CDR1 and CDR2 are WSHSY and SAAADI. CDR3 nucleotides: TGCGCCAGCTGGGGGGGTGACACAGATACGCAGTATTTT. Its translation is CASWGGDTDTQYF.

The V gene is TRBV3-1, the J gene TRBJ2-1; 8 positions match TRBD2. The V and J ends lost 0 bases and 15 bases, in that order; junction bases with no gene match: 7. In germline, CDR1 is LGHDT, CDR2 YNNKEL (reference sequence). The CDR3 length is 13 residues. CDR3 bases: TGTGCCAGCAGCCAAGATCTCGGGAGGGCCACGTTCTTC. Amino acid sequence: CASSQDLGRATFF.

This clonotype was counted at least ten times. This chain connects TRBV2 to TRBJ2-1; maybe TRBD2 (6 bases). Trimming took off 2 bases at V and 14 bases at J, with 13 bases between the two ends. Germline V CDR1 and CDR2: SNHLY, FYNNEI. The CDR3 is made up of 12 amino acids. The CDR3 protein is CASSELGSSKFF. The CDR3 DNA is TGTGCCAGCAGTGAACTCGGGAGTAGTAAGTTCTTC.

This clonotype was seen a few times. The rearrangement links TRBV4-3 to TRBJ2-7; D is unclear. Between the trimmed V and J ends, which lost 0 bases and 3 bases, there was a span of 9 bases. The germline CDR1 and CDR2 sequences are LGHNA and YSLEER. This CDR3 has 14 residues. CDR3 bases: TGCGCCAGCAGCCAAGATGTTAAGGACTACGAGCAGTACTTC. The encoded protein is CASSQDVKDYEQYF.

This clonotype has only a few counts. V usage is TRBV20-1 and J usage is TRBJ2-5; TRBD2 is a possible D gene (6 bases). The CDR3 spans 15 residues. Trimming stripped 1 base from V and 3 bases from J, with 15 bases between. The germline gives CDR1 DFQATT, CDR2 SNEGSKA (reference sequence). CDR3 nucleotide sequence: TGCAGTGCTAGAGCCGTACTAGGAGGGGAAGAGACCCAGTACTTC. Translated: CSARAVLGGEETQYF.

This clonotype was seen only a few times. The V and J genes are TRBV6-5 and TRBJ2-3; D unclear. This CDR3 is built from 16 residues. CDR1 is MNHEY, CDR2 SVGAGI, per germline. Trimming left V 3 bases short and J 2 bases short, with 15 bases between. CDR3 sequence: CASSYAVQRNTDTQYF. CDR3 bases: TGTGCCAGCAGTTATGCAGTCCAGCGAAACACAGATACGCAGTATTTT.

The V call is TRBV27, the J call TRBJ2-7; D ambiguous. V shed 5 bases and J shed 3 bases, with 11 bases lying between them. Germline CDR1 reads MNHEY; CDR2 reads SMNVEV (reference sequence). The CDR3 loop spans 13 amino acids. CDR3 residues: CASSIGSVYEQYF. For the CDR3, the DNA is TGTGCCAGCAGTATAGGAAGTGTCTACGAGCAGTACTTC.

This chain uses TRBV4-3 with TRBJ1-5; TRBD1 agrees at 7 bases. V shed 4 bases and J 7 bases; nucleotides not matched to a gene: 7. The CDR3 has 14 residues. Germline V gene lookup returns CDR1 LGHNA and CDR2 YSLEER. CDR3 sequence (DNA): TGCGCCAGCAGCCCAACAGGGGTTGGACAGCCCCAGCATTTT. Protein: CASSPTGVGQPQHF.

This clonotype was seen only a few times. The chain employs TRBV18 and TRBJ2-6; D remains unclear. Germline CDR1 and CDR2: KGHSH and LQKENI. V dropped 2 bases and J dropped 2 bases, with 4 bases sitting between them. The CDR3 is 14 residues long. Here the CDR3 reads CASSPGTGANVLTF. The CDR3 bases are TGTGCCAGCTCACCAGGGACTGGGGCCAACGTCCTGACTTTC.

The rearrangement links TRBV29-1 to TRBJ1-5, with 7 positions matching TRBD1. The V and J ends lost 4 bases and 2 bases, in that order; junction bases with no gene match: 5. Germline V lookup: CDR1 SQVTM, CDR2 ANQGSEA. CDR3 length equals 14 residues. The CDR3 DNA is TGCAGCGTTGCAGGGGACAGTGGCAATCAGCCCCAGCATTTT. It translates to CSVAGDSGNQPQHF. Using reference TRBV29-1 and TRBJ1-5 for the parts outside the CDR3, the full variable domain is SAVISQKPSRDICQRGTSLTIQCQVDSQVTMMFWYRQQPGQSLTLIATANQGSEATYESGFVIDKFPISRPNLTFSTLTVSNMSPEDSSIYLCSVAGDSGNQPQHFGDGTRLSIL.

This clonotype has just a few counts. The chain carries TRBV6-2 or TRBV6-3 and TRBJ1-6, with no clear D. The CDR3 is 13 amino acids. Germline CDR1 MNHEY, CDR2 SVGEGT. V gave up 7 bases and J gave up 6 bases, with 10 bases separating them. The CDR3 region has the DNA TGTGCCAGCAAGATGGCCGCTAATTCACCCCTCCACTTT. This gives the protein CASKMAANSPLHF.

This clonotype was seen more than once but under ten times. The gene calls are TRBV7-2 and TRBJ2-7; D gene uncertain. Germline V gene sequence: CDR1 SGHTA, CDR2 FQGNSA. V lost 1 base and J lost 7, with 17 bases in between. The CDR3 extends over 15 amino acids. CDR3: CASSLVSGRFGEQYF. CDR3 nucleotide sequence: TGTGCCAGCAGCTTAGTGTCCGGCCGCTTTGGTGAGCAGTACTTC.

This clonotype was found many times. J is TRBJ2-1 and V is TRBV6-5; 7 nucleotides line up with TRBD2. V trimming: 4 bases; J trimming: 9 bases; junction bases outside the gene matches: 15. CDR3 size: 16 residues. From germline, CDR1 is MNHEY and CDR2 SVGAGI. Here the CDR3 reads CASSFEAGVGRSEQFF. The DNA for the CDR3 is TGTGCCAGCAGTTTTGAGGCGGGAGTTGGGCGTAGTGAGCAGTTCTTC.

This clonotype occurred a few times. One end of the junction is discordant with germline, which a read error may explain. The rearrangement uses TRBV29-1 and TRBJ1-1, with D tentatively TRBD1 (6 bases). The V gene's germline CDR1 is SQVTM and CDR2 ANQGSEA. This CDR3 is built from 14 residues. Here the CDR3 DNA reads TGCAGCGTTCAAGAAGGGGGGATGAACACTGAAGCTTTCTTT. Its translation: CSVQEGGMNTEAFF.

The CDR3 is CSARDPEGFITDTQYF. Here the CDR3 DNA reads TGCAGTGCTAGAGATCCTGAGGGGTTCATCACAGATACGCAGTATTTT. The chain uses TRBV20-1 and TRBJ2-3, with D possibly being TRBD1 or TRBD2 (5 bases each). V was trimmed by 0 bases and J by 2 bases, leaving 15 bases between them. The CDR3 has 16 residues. Germline V CDR1 and CDR2: DFQATT, SNEGSKA (reference sequence).